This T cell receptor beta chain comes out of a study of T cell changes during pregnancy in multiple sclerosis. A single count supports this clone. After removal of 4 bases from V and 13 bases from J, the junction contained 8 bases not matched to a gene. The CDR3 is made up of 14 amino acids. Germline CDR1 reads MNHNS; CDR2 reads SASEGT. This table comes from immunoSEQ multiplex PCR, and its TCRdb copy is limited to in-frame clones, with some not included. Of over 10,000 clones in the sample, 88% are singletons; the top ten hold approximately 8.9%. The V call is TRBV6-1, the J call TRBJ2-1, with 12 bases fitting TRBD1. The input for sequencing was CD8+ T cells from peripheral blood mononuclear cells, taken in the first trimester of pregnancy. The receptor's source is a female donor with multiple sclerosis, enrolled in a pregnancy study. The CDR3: CASSAGQGADTQFF. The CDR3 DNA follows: TGTGCCAGCAGTGCGGGACAGGGGGCAGATACACAGTTCTTC.